There are a few counts of the clone carrying this T cell receptor beta chain. CDR3 length: 14 amino acids. Germline trimming cut 7 bases from V and 4 bases from J; bases unmatched to any gene: 5. Germline CDR1 and CDR2: SNHLY and FYNNEI. Then a second PCR, running roughly 7 to 11 cycles, was carried out with a sample-barcoded 5' primer and a J-beta primer mix. MiXCR was run by TCRdb on the 5' RACE reads, yielding one entry per CDR3 protein. Among 800,000 or so distinct CDR3 sequences listed, 20% to 25% were seen once. The data were obtained in a study of blood T cells in healthy people across ages. These data were also reused for a study on T cells of mothers and their children.

The receptor comes from a boy between 10 and 17 years old in good health. This chain joins TRBV2 and TRBJ2-3; the match to TRBD2 covers 10 bases. The sequenced material came from blood. In nucleotides, the CDR3 is TGTGCCAGCAACCCAAGCGGGGGGGCAGATACGCAGTATTTT. This codes for CASNPSGGADTQYF.